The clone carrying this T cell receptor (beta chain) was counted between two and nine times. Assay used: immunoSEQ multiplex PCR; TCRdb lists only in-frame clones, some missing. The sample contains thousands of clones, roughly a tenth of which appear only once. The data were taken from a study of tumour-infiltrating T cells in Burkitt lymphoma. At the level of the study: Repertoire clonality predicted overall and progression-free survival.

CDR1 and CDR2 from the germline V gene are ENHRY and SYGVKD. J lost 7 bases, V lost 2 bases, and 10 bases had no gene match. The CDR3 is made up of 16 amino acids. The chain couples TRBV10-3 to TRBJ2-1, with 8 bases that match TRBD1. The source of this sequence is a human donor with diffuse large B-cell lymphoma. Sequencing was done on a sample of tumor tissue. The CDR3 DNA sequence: TGTGCCATCAGTGAGATTGGACAGGGACCCCAAAATGAGCAGTTCTTC. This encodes CAISEIGQGPQNEQFF.